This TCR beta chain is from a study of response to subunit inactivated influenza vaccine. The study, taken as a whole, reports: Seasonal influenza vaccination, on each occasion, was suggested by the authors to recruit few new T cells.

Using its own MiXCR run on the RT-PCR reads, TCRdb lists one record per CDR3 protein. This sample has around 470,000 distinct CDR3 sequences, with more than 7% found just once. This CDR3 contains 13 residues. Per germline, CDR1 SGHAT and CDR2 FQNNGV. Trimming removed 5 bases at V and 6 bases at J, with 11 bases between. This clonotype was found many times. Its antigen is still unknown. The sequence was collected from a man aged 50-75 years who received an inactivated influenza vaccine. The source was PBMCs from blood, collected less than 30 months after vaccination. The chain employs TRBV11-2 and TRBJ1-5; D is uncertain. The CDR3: CASSPERSQPQHF. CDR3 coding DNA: TGTGCCAGCAGCCCAGAGAGAAGTCAGCCCCAGCATTTT.